This T cell receptor beta chain is from a study of T cell clusters in autoimmune cytopenias. This clonotype is deemed medium-sized (0.01 to 0.1%) by its frequency. Antigen specificity is unknown. TRB was amplified from 250 ng of peripheral blood genomic DNA per sample. CDR1 and CDR2 from the germline V gene are KGHSH and LQKENI. The CDR3 sequence is 18 residues long. One tube held mixed TRB-A and TRB-B primer pools for touch-down PCR. Reanalyzing the multiplex PCR reads, TCRdb keeps one entry per CDR3 protein, without DNA. This table holds 1,000 to 1,500 distinct CDR3 sequences. General study findings and limits: TRB repertoire shifts in secondary cytopenia and chronic lymphocytic leukemia mostly reflected lymphoma, not autoimmunity.

The receptor's source is a human donor with an autoimmune cytopenia or autoimmune hepatitis (not recorded which). The sequenced sample was peripheral blood. The chain recombines TRBV18 with TRBJ2-1; TCRdb picks TRBD1, but there is no DNA to check that call. The chain's CDR3 is CASSPGTLGSYRYNEQFF.